The 9 T cell receptor beta chains below were found in one sample sequenced in a study of brain T cells in children with intractable seizures. The time point was: blood from clinic visit 5 months post-surgery; TSC patient then seizure free. TCRdb keeps only in-frame clones here, not all; method: immunoSEQ multiplex PCR. Here the sample spans about 350,000 clones, 85% to 95% being singletons. This specimen consisted of peripheral blood, obtained roughly 5 months after surgery. These TCRs come from a boy under two years old with tuberous sclerosis and intractable seizures.

The chain is built from TRBV9 and TRBJ2-1; 11 bases line up with TRBD2. With V trimmed by 4 bases and J by 2 bases, 8 bases remained unmatched. The V gene's germline CDR1 is SGDLS and CDR2 YYNGEE. There are 17 residues in the CDR3. In DNA form, the CDR3 reads TGTGCCAGCAGCACACCTTTAGCGGGAGGGCCCTACAATGAGCAGTTCTTC. Translating it yields CASSTPLAGGPYNEQFF. Together with reference TRBV9 and TRBJ2-1, the CDR3 gives the full variable domain: DSGVTQTPKHLITATGQRVTLRCSPRSGDLSVYWYQQSLDQGLQFLIQYYNGEERAKGNILERFSAQQFPDLHSELNLSSLELGDSALYFCASSTPLAGGPYNEQFFGPGTRLTVL.

The V gene is TRBV12-3 or TRBV12-4, the J gene TRBJ1-5; D not certain. The CDR3 extends over 12 amino acids. V was cut by 11 bases and J by 6 bases, with 14 bases left in between. The CDR3 sequence is CASTRSGQPQHF. The DNA of the CDR3 is TGTGCCTCAACTCGATCGGGTCAGCCCCAGCATTTT.

The chain couples TRBV28 to TRBJ2-7, with D possibly matching TRBD2 (6 bases). Germline CDR1 and CDR2: MDHEN and SYDVKM. V was trimmed by 2 bases and J by 3 bases, leaving 14 bases between them. The CDR3 is 15 residues long. The CDR3 sequence: CASSLTGVGSYEQYF. DNA for the CDR3: TGTGCCAGCAGTTTAACGGGAGTTGGGAGCTACGAGCAGTACTTC.

J is TRBJ1-1 and V is TRBV11-2, with D tentatively TRBD1 (5 bases). Between the trimmed V and J ends, which lost 3 bases and 1 base, there was a span of 9 bases. Per germline, CDR1 SGHAT and CDR2 FQNNGV. The CDR3 is made up of 14 amino acids. CDR3 in DNA: TGTGCCAGCAGCTTTCTCCAGGGGAACACTGAAGCTTTCTTT. Amino acid sequence: CASSFLQGNTEAFF.

In nucleotides, the CDR3 is TGTGCCAGCAGTTGGGACGAGCGCTCTGGGGCCAACGTCCTGACTTTC. It yields the protein CASSWDERSGANVLTF. V is TRBV6-5 and J is TRBJ2-6; TRBD1 or TRBD2 may be the D gene (5 bases each). Looked up from germline, CDR1 is MNHEY and CDR2 is SVGAGI. The germline V and J ends were trimmed by 4 bases and 0 bases, with 10 bases remaining between them. This CDR3 has 16 amino acids.

The rearrangement links TRBV28 to TRBJ2-7, with 8 bases lining up with TRBD2. There are 16 residues in the CDR3. With V trimmed by 7 bases and J by 2 bases, 13 bases remained unmatched. CDR1 and CDR2 from the germline V gene are MDHEN and SYDVKM. CDR3 DNA sequence: TGTGCCAGCATTAAGTCCGGGCTAGCGGGTCCCTACGAGCAGTACTTC. This sequence encodes CASIKSGLAGPYEQYF. Full variable domain (missing parts from reference TRBV28 and TRBJ2-7): DVKVTQSSRYLVKRTGEKVFLECVQDMDHENMFWYRQDPGLGLRLIYFSYDVKMKEKGDIPEGYSVSREKKERFSLILESASTNQTSMYLCASIKSGLAGPYEQYFGPGTRLTVT.

CDR3 residues: CSASLGGYNQPQHF. DNA for the CDR3: TGCAGTGCTAGTTTAGGGGGCTACAATCAGCCCCAGCATTTT. The V and J genes are TRBV20-1 and TRBJ1-5; 7 positions match TRBD1. Germline CDR1 DFQATT, CDR2 SNEGSKA (reference sequence). This CDR3 spans 14 amino acids. Trimming took 3 bases from V and 3 from J; bases not matched to a gene: 5.

This clone has a single count. The chain joins TRBV24-1 to TRBJ2-5, with TRBD1 identical over 9 bases. CDR3 size: 13 residues. V was pared by 7 bases and J by 4 bases, with 3 bases of the junction left unmatched. Germline V lookup: CDR1 KGHDR, CDR2 SFDVKD. The CDR3 DNA is TGTGCCACCAGATTGACAGGGGGAGAGACCCAGTACTTC. Protein: CATRLTGGETQYF.

This chain links TRBV7-2 with TRBJ2-7; D is unclear. The V and J ends lost 5 bases and 2 bases respectively, with 13 bases between them. CDR1 is SGHTA and CDR2 is FQGNSA in the germline V gene. The length of the CDR3 is 14 residues. CDR3 sequence: CASSPDRATYEQYF. Written as DNA, the CDR3 is TGTGCCAGCAGCCCGGACCGGGCCACCTACGAGCAGTACTTC.